Below, 19 T cell receptor beta chains from the same sample are listed, as sequenced in a study of molecular identifiers for immune sequencing clone quantification. TCRdb fed the PCR reads into MiXCR, producing one record per CDR3 protein. The table shows hundreds of thousands of distinct CDR3 sequences, with around 20% occurring only once. The specimen sequenced was naive CD8+ T cells from blood, with Jurkat cell RNA spiked in. The subset denotes: FACS-sorted CD8+CD4-CCR7+CD45RA+ naive T cells. The origin of the receptors is a human donor in good health. Some libraries in this study had Jurkat cell RNA spiked in.

V gene TRBV4-1 combines with J gene TRBJ2-7, with D unresolved. The V gene's germline CDR1 is MGHRA and CDR2 YSYEKL. CDR3 length equals 13 residues. Trimming removed 1 base from V and 3 bases from J, with 7 bases in between. The CDR3 DNA reads TGCGCCAGCAGCCAAGTGCCCAACTACGAGCAGTACTTC. It translates to CASSQVPNYEQYF.

In the case of this clonotype: Being one base from a much bigger clone, this may be a read error. The rearrangement uses TRBV7-6 and TRBJ1-1; D call uncertain. CDR1 is SGHVS and CDR2 is FNYEAQ in the germline V gene. The CDR3 is 14 residues long. Trimming stripped 1 base from V and 4 bases from J, with 10 bases between. As DNA, the CDR3 is TGTGCCAGCAGCTTAGACGATAGAAGCACTGAAGCTTTCTTT. Protein sequence: CASSLDDRSTEAFF.

This clonotype has at least ten counts. The chain joins TRBV6-6 to TRBJ1-5; no clear D. The CDR3 runs 13 residues. Germline CDR1 reads MNHNY; CDR2 reads SVGAGI (reference sequence). The V end lost 10 bases, the J end lost 0 bases, and 10 bases lay between the germline ends. CDR3 DNA: TGTGCCACCAGCACTTATAGCAATCAGCCCCAGCATTTT. Amino acid sequence: CATSTYSNQPQHF.

The V and J genes are TRBV29-1 and TRBJ2-1; D is possibly TRBD1 (5 bases). The CDR3 runs to 14 residues. V lost 7 bases to trimming and J lost 9 bases, with 22 bases between them. Looked up from germline, CDR1 is SQVTM and CDR2 is ANQGSEA. CDR3 nucleotide sequence: TGCAGCGCGAAAGCCCAGGGCAGTCTAGTTGAGCAGTTCTTC. Translating it yields CSAKAQGSLVEQFF.

With regard to this clonotype: This could be a read error, since a much larger clone is one nucleotide away. The chain has TRBV19 and TRBJ2-3; 11 bases align to TRBD2. Germline-derived CDR1 and CDR2 are LNHDA and SQIVND (reference sequence). CDR3 size: 15 residues. Here the CDR3 DNA reads TGTGCCGGTAGTATAACTAGCGGGAGTCCTGATACGCAGTATTTT. Amino acid sequence: CAGSITSGSPDTQYF.

This clonotype was picked up many times. V usage is TRBV27 and J usage is TRBJ2-7; 8 bases align to TRBD1. The V gene's germline CDR1 is MNHEY and CDR2 SMNVEV (reference sequence). Trimming at V came to 5 bases and at J to 7 bases, leaving 13 bases not matched to a gene. The CDR3 totals 15 residues. CDR3 nucleotides: TGTGCCAGCAGTCCTGGACAGGGCCCTCGTCGGGAGCAGTACTTC. Translating gives CASSPGQGPRREQYF.

The chain is built from TRBV20-1 and TRBJ2-1, with D perhaps TRBD2 (6 bases). The CDR3 runs 16 residues. V lost 3 bases and J lost 7, with 22 bases in between. Germline CDR1 is DFQATT and CDR2 is SNEGSKA (reference sequence). CDR3 DNA sequence: TGCAGTGCTAGGGATCCCGCGGGGCGGGGTATGAATGAGCAGTTCTTC. Protein: CSARDPAGRGMNEQFF.

This clonotype has a handful of counts. V and J are TRBV4-1 and TRBJ1-1; weak D call: TRBD1 (5 bases). CDR1 is MGHRA, CDR2 YSYEKL, per germline. CDR3 length: 14 amino acids. Between the trimmed V and J ends, which lost 0 bases and 5 bases, there was a span of 10 bases. CDR3 DNA: TGCGCCAGCAGCCAAGATCCAGGGTGGACTGAAGCTTTCTTT. Its protein is CASSQDPGWTEAFF.

This chain joins TRBV3-1 and TRBJ2-2; 9 nucleotides agree with TRBD2. Unmatched junction bases numbered 10, after V lost 4 bases and J lost 7 bases. The CDR3 has 16 residues. Per germline, CDR1 LGHDT and CDR2 YNNKEL (reference sequence). The chain's CDR3 is CASSRPGGRVDGELFF. CDR3 nucleotide sequence: TGTGCCAGCAGCCGTCCCGGCGGGAGGGTTGACGGGGAGCTGTTTTTT.

Notes on this clonotype: Being one base from a much bigger clone, this may be a read error. CDR3 amino acids: CVSSLPRSDRLTLPQHF. In nucleotides, the CDR3 is TGTGTCAGCAGTCTCCCGCGTAGTGACAGGCTGACGTTGCCCCAGCATTTT. The gene calls are TRBV28 and TRBJ1-5; D is perhaps TRBD1 (6 bases). This CDR3 has 17 amino acids. Germline CDR1 MDHEN, CDR2 SYDVKM.

The chain employs TRBV4-3 and TRBJ1-4; a possible D gene is TRBD1 (6 bases). The CDR3 sequence is 16 residues long. CDR1 and CDR2 from the germline V gene are LGHNA and YSLEER. V dropped 0 bases and J dropped 8 bases, with 16 bases sitting between them. CDR3 nucleotide sequence: TGCGCCAGCAGCCAAGAGTTTCCCGGGGGCGAGGAAAAACTGTTTTTT. This sequence encodes CASSQEFPGGEEKLFF.

The chain carries TRBV9 and TRBJ2-7; D might be TRBD1 or TRBD2, each matching 5 bases. The CDR3 runs to 17 residues. Germline-derived CDR1 and CDR2 are SGDLS and YYNGEE. The V gene lost 0 bases and the J gene lost 6 bases, with 22 bases spanning the gap. CDR3 amino acids: CASSVAGDPTLGGEQYF. CDR3 in DNA: TGTGCCAGCAGCGTAGCTGGGGACCCTACCCTCGGCGGCGAGCAGTACTTC.

This clonotype has just a few counts. The chain carries TRBV19 and TRBJ2-3, with 9 nucleotides matching TRBD2. Trimming cost V 9 bases and J 2 bases; bases outside gene matches: 9. The length of the CDR3 is 15 residues. Germline lookup yields CDR1 LNHDA and CDR2 SQIVND (reference sequence). The CDR3 DNA sequence: TGTGCCAGCAAATTAGCGGGGGCCATCACAGATACGCAGTATTTT. This gives the protein CASKLAGAITDTQYF. Full variable domain (missing parts from reference TRBV19 and TRBJ2-3): DGGITQSPKYLFRKEGQNVTLSCEQNLNHDAMYWYRQDPGQGLRLIYYSQIVNDFQKGDIAEGYSVSREKKESFPLTVTSAQKNPTAFYLCASKLAGAITDTQYFGPGTRLTVL.

Worth noting for this clonotype: A much bigger clone sits one base away, suggesting this may be a read error. The V call is TRBV7-2, the J call TRBJ2-7; D tentatively fits TRBD1 or TRBD2 (7 bases each). Germline-derived CDR1 and CDR2 are SGHTA and FQGNSA. There are 15 residues in the CDR3. CDR3: CAGSLARQGGYEQYF. CDR3 nucleotide sequence: TGTGCCGGCAGCTTAGCTCGACAGGGAGGGTACGAGCAGTACTTC.

The table lists this clonotype with many counts. The genes are TRBV6-5 and TRBJ2-1; 9 nucleotides match TRBD1. Germline V gene data show CDR1 as MNHEY and CDR2 as SVGAGI. The CDR3 is 14 amino acids. With V trimmed by 6 bases and J by 8 bases, 8 bases remained unmatched. The CDR3 sequence: CASRAGTGYHEQFF. The CDR3, as DNA: TGTGCCAGCAGAGCCGGGACAGGGTACCATGAGCAGTTCTTC.

For this clonotype: This may be a read error, as it is one base from a much larger clone. The J gene is TRBJ2-1, the V gene TRBV4-3; D is possibly TRBD1 (5 bases). This CDR3 spans 15 amino acids. Per germline, CDR1 LGHNA and CDR2 YSLEER. Trimming pared 0 bases from V and 10 bases from J, leaving 16 bases between. The CDR3, as DNA: TGCGCCAGCAGCCAAGACAGGGAACCTAGTTGCGAGCAGTTCTTC. Its translation is CASSQDREPSCEQFF.

Notes on this clonotype: This sequence may be a read error, since a much larger clone differs from it by one base. The rearrangement joins TRBV27 to TRBJ2-7, with TRBD1 as a possible D gene (6 bases). CDR3 size: 14 residues. The V end lost 2 bases, the J end lost 6 bases, and 14 bases lay between the germline ends. Per the germline V gene, CDR1 is MNHEY and CDR2 is SMNVEV (reference sequence). As DNA, the CDR3 is TGTGCCAGCAGTTTAGGGGGCCGAGCCAGCGAGCAGTACTTC. This sequence encodes CASSLGGRASEQYF.

This clonotype was seen once. A read error is possible here, since a much larger clone lies one base away. The CDR3 spells CASSRITGNQPQHF. CDR3 nucleotide sequence: TGCGCCAGCAGCCGAATTACAGGTAATCAGCCCCAGCATTTT. This chain connects TRBV4-1 to TRBJ1-5; D possibly corresponds to TRBD1 (5 bases). Germline V lookup: CDR1 MGHRA, CDR2 YSYEKL. The germline V and J ends were trimmed by 4 bases and 4 bases, with 11 bases remaining between them. The CDR3 consists of 14 residues.

This clonotype was seen at least ten times. V usage is TRBV30 and J usage is TRBJ2-7, with D possibly called TRBD1 or TRBD2 (5 bases each). The CDR3 contains 15 residues. Trimming cost V 1 base and J 4 bases, with 17 bases left between them. Germline values: CDR1 GTSNPN, CDR2 SVGIG (reference sequence). For the CDR3, the DNA is TGTGCCTGGAGTGCCACGTCGGGGCCGGCATACGAGCAGTACTTC. As protein: CAWSATSGPAYEQYF.